This T cell receptor (beta chain) was identified during a study of blood T cell repertoires in COVID-19. V gave up 1 base and J gave up 3 bases, with 11 bases separating them. This CDR3 is built from 14 residues. Per germline, CDR1 GTSNPN and CDR2 SVGIG (reference sequence). TCRdb keeps only in-frame clones here, not all; method: immunoSEQ multiplex PCR. The repertoire includes about 73,000 clones, roughly four fifths of them detected once, and around 4.1% sits in the top ten. Material: peripheral blood. The sequence was collected from a woman aged 55-69 years with acute or convalescent COVID-19. The chain couples TRBV30 to TRBJ2-3, with D possibly matching TRBD1 (7 bases). The CDR3 sequence is CAWSATGRTDTQYF. CDR3 coding DNA: TGTGCCTGGAGTGCGACAGGGAGGACAGATACGCAGTATTTT. Together with reference TRBV30 and TRBJ2-3, the CDR3 gives the full variable domain: SQTIHQWPATLVQPVGSPLSLECTVEGTSNPNLYWYRQAAGRGLQLLFYSVGIGQISSEVPQNLSASRPQDRQFILSSKKLLLSDSGFYLCAWSATGRTDTQYFGPGTRLTVL.